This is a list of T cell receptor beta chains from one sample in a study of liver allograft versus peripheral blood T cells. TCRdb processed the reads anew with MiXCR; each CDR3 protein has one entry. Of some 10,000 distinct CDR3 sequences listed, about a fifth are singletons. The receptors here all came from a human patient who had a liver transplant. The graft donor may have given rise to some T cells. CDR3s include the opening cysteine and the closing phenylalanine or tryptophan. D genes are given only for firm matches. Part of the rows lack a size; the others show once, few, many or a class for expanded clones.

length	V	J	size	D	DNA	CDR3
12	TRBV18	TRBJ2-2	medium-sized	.	TGTGCCAGCTCACCAGATGGGGGGCTACTGTTTTTT	CASSPDGGLLFF
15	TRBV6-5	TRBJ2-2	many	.	TGTGCCAGCAGTTCCGGGGACCGGGGTTCCGGGGAGCTGTTTTTT	CASSSGDRGSGELFF
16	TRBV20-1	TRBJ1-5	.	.	TGCAGTGCTAGACCCCAACAGGGAATATTGCATCAGCCCCAGCATTTT	CSARPQQGILHQPQHF
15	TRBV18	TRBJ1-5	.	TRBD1	TGTGCCAGCTCACCCGGGACAGGGAGCAATCAGCCCCAGCATTTT	CASSPGTGSNQPQHF
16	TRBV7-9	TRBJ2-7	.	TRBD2	TGTGCCAGCAGCTTAGCGGGACTAGCGGGACGCTACGAGCAGTACTTC	CASSLAGLAGRYEQYF
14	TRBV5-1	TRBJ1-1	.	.	TGCGCCAGCAGCGAGCAAGGGGGAAACACTGAAGCTTTCTTT	CASSEQGGNTEAFF
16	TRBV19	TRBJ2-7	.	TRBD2	TGTGCCAGTAGTATACTTCTAGCGGGAGTTGGCGACGAGCAGTACTTC	CASSILLAGVGDEQYF
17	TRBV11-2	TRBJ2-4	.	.	TGTGCCAGCAGCTTAGGCGGACAGAGAGTAGCCAAAAACATTCAGTACTTC	CASSLGGQRVAKNIQYF
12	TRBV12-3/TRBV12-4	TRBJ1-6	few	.	TGTGCCAGCAGTTTAGGCCTCTCACCCCTCCACTTT	CASSLGLSPLHF
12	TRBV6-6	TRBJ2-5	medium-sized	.	TGTGCCAGCAACCAAGAAGCTGAGACCCAGTACTTC	CASNQEAETQYF
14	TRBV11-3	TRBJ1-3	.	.	TGTGCCAGCAGCACCGGGGACTCTGGAAACACCATATATTTT	CASSTGDSGNTIYF
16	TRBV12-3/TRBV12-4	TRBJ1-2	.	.	TGTGCCAGCAGTTTAGGGCCCCAGCTTGCGGGTTATGGCTACACCTTC	CASSLGPQLAGYGYTF
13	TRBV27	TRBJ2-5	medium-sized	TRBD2	TGTGCCAGCAGTTGGGGGGGTCAAGAGACCCAGTACTTC	CASSWGGQETQYF
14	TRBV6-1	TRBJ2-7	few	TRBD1	TGTGCCAGCAGGCCGGGACAGGGAGTATATTTGCAGTACTTC	CASRPGQGVYLQYF
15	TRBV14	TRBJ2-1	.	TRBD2	TGTGCCAGCAGTCTCGGGGGGTGGGCAAGGAATGAGCAGATCTTC	CASSLGGWARNEQIF
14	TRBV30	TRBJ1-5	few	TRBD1	TGTGCCTGGAGCCCGGGACAGAGCAATCAGCCCCAGCATTTT	CAWSPGQSNQPQHF
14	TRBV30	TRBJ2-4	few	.	TGTGCCTGGAGTGCCCTGGATCGGAAAAACATTCAGTACTTC	CAWSALDRKNIQYF
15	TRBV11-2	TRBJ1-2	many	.	TGTGCCAGCAGCTTATCCCGGACGGGGATTTATGGCTACACCTTC	CASSLSRTGIYGYTF
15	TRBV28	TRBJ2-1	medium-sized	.	TGTGCCAGCAGTTCTAGCGCGAGCTCCTACAATGAGCAGTTCTTC	CASSSSASSYNEQFF
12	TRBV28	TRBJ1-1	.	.	TGTGCCAGCAGCCCACTCCTCACTGAAGCTTTCTTT	CASSPLLTEAFF
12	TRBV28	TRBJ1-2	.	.	TGTGCCAGCAGTTTGGGAGGATGGGGCTACACCTTC	CASSLGGWGYTF
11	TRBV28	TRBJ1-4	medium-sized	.	TGTGCTACAGGGATTAATGAAAAACTGTTTTTT	CATGINEKLFF
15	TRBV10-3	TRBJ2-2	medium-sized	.	TGTGCCATCAGTGAAAGGGAAAGACGAACCGGGGAGCTGTTTTTT	CAISERERRTGELFF
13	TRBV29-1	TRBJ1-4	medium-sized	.	TGCAGCGTTGGAAGACAGGTGAATGAAAAACTGTTTTTT	CSVGRQVNEKLFF
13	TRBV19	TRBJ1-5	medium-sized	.	TGTGCCAGTAGTATATATGTAGATCAGCCCCAGCATTTT	CASSIYVDQPQHF
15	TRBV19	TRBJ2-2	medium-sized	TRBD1	TGTGCCAGTAGCTGGACAGGTGGAGGCACCGGGGAGCTGTTTTTT	CASSWTGGGTGELFF
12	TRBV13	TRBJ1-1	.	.	TGTGCCAGCAGCTTAAAGGAGGGGGTACAAGATTTT	CASSLKEGVQDF
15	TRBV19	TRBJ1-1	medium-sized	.	TGTGCCAGTAGTATGATCAGGGGAACCACGGCTGAAGCTTTCTTT	CASSMIRGTTAEAFF
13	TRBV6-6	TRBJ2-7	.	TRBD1	TGTGCCAGCAGGGACACAGGGGAATACGAGCAGTACTTC	CASRDTGEYEQYF
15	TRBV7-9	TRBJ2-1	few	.	TGTGCCAGCAGCTCTAGGGCGGGCCAGGGCAATGAGCAGTTCTTC	CASSSRAGQGNEQFF